This TCR beta chain was profiled in a study of regulatory T cells in long-lasting Graves disease (dated by TCRdb to the early 2020s). In the study overall: Newly diagnosed Graves' disease patients had taken antithyroid drugs for less than 3 months. This study used TCR sequencing and RNA sequencing of peripheral blood to compare persistent Graves' disease patients against newly diagnosed Graves' disease patients. The study was registered as a clinical trial and conducted in China. A total of around 35 samples underwent TCR sequencing: around 13 from persistent and some 20 from newly diagnosed Graves' disease patients. General conclusions and limits of the study: Compared with newly diagnosed patients, patients with persistent Graves' disease had lower TCR Shannon entropy and fewer highly expanded clones, which suggests clonal expansion. More public clonotypes were shared among persistent patients (over 2,500) than among newly diagnosed patients (approximately 930). The study examined only peripheral blood because the primary lesion, thyroid tissue, could not be accessed. The authors acknowledged the small sample size as a limitation that may reduce accuracy. Preferential use of TRBV28, TRBJ1-2 and TRBJ2-5 was observed in persistent disease, whereas TRBV20-1 and TRBJ2-1 were favored in newly diagnosed disease. Sequencing and analysis were limited to the TCR beta chain.

At least ten counts were recorded for this clonotype. The clone's antigen remains unknown. Base qualities are not provided; no much larger clone lies one nucleotide away. The sample's time point label is to be understood as: newly diagnosed GD, antithyroid drugs for less than 3 months. RNA was extracted from PBMCs in TRIzol for both TCR sequencing and RNA sequencing. The diagnosis of Graves' disease followed American Thyroid Association guidelines. Patients were recruited from an endocrinology department in Xi'an, China. Each patient gave roughly 10 milliliters of peripheral blood, collected in an EDTA anticoagulant tube. PBMCs were isolated by Ficoll Paque Plus density gradient separation without further T cell sorting. An Agilent 2100 Bioanalyzer and agarose gel were used to check RNA quality, while a NanoDrop 2000 measured RNA concentration. The protocol used for the library was multiplex PCR. Sequencing was carried out with an Illumina HiSeq 4000. CDR3 regions were amplified by Arm-PCR with iRepertoire HTBI primers to construct TCR beta libraries. Gel purification was performed on PCR products prior to sequencing. In the paper's pipeline: A total of 62 TRBV and some 13 TRBJ segments were identified across samples and were used for gene usage analysis of CDR3 amino acid clonotypes. Filtered high-quality paired reads were merged into contigs using COPE and FqMerger. BLAST was used to align contigs to IMGT TRBV, TRBD and TRBJ reference genes, with CDR3 defined following IMGT. Any clonotype with a frequency above 0.1% was classified as a highly expanded clone. Repertoire diversity was measured by Shannon entropy, and V-J evenness by the Gini coefficient. A clonotype found in more than one individual was treated as public. In TCRdb, the public reads were trimmed at Q25 with fastp and aligned with MiXCR, with productive beta chains retained. One record per CDR3 amino acid sequence lists the most common genes and DNA. These V and J calls originate from TCRdb's pipeline instead of the authors' own analysis. The sample yields 680,000 or so distinct CDR3 sequences; about 16% were counted once. Around 19% of the sample is held by the ten biggest clonotypes.

The germline V gene gives CDR1 as SNHLY and CDR2 as FYNNEI. Cut back by 6 bases and 8 bases, the V and J ends lie 11 bases apart. From cysteine to phenylalanine, the CDR3 is 12 amino acids long. This entry keeps only the CDR3 DNA: 36 bases, framed from base 1. The same data also contributed to another study, on T cells in Graves' hyperthyroidism and ophthalmopathy. The second paper further reports: Graves' hyperthyroidism was defined as stable when no progression to ophthalmopathy occurred over 18 months of follow-up. Hyperthyroidism patients were newly diagnosed, had a disease duration of under 2 months, and were aged 18 to 65 years. Patients with uncontrolled infections, other autoimmune diseases, pregnancy or lactation were excluded. Diagnoses were based on clinical symptoms, serum thyroxine and TRAb, thyroid ultrasound and orbital computed tomography. The first round of RT-PCR for the TCR CDR3 was performed with the HTBI primer set and the Qiagen OneStep RT-PCR kit. Most expanded thyroid clonotypes (frequency above 0.001) were also detected in blood, suggesting blood repertoires may reflect thyroid immune responses. In cross-validation, a model built on a 13 V-J signature told ophthalmopathy apart from stable hyperthyroidism with under 90% sensitivity and roughly 81% specificity, and in testing the same model reached 80%/75%. In validation, the model predicted progression to ophthalmopathy a median of roughly 6.5 months before onset, with 65% to 71% sensitivity and 72.22% specificity. A discovery cohort of 95 to 100 patients, 43 with Graves' ophthalmopathy and 57 with stable Graves' hyperthyroidism, was used to find distinguishing TCR V-J signatures. Prospective prediction of ophthalmopathy was tested in an independent validation cohort consisting of roughly 20 hyperthyroidism patients and about 17 patients who later progressed to ophthalmopathy. For training and testing, the roughly 93 patients in the discovery cohort were randomly divided in a 7:3 ratio. In addition, the study compared T-cell repertoires in thyroid tissue and in blood from several Graves' hyperthyroidism patients. Once sampling was done, hyperthyroidism patients were given methimazole at a starting dose of 30 mg daily, whereas ophthalmopathy patients were given high-dose intravenous methylprednisolone. Libraries were constructed in a second round of multiplex PCR, after which size selection and purification were carried out. Libraries were sequenced paired-end with 100 bp reads on an Illumina HiSeq2000. SOAPnuke was used to process the raw data, with reads discarded if the reads contained adapters or uncalled bases, had a mean Phred below 15, or lacked an exact constant-primer or identifier match. High-quality paired reads were merged with COPE v1.2.5, and unique nucleotide sequences were defined as clonotypes. Clonotypes were aligned to IMGT TRBV, TRBD and TRBJ reference segments using MiTCR v1.1. Analysis was restricted to V-J combinations with a frequency above 0.0001, which covered 99.2% of repertoires. A TCS score was defined as the ratio between F50 (clonal expansion) and ExV (chaos), using BLOSUM62-based TCRdist between CDR3 peptides within each V-J. Welch's t-statistics and random forest reduced around 510 V-J features to roughly 13, which were used in a naive Bayes classifier (R e1071). No statistical method was used to fix the sample size in advance, and group allocation was not hidden from the investigators. The paper reports TCR Vbeta CDR3 sequencing of some 140 peripheral blood samples: approximately 43 ophthalmopathy, under 85 hyperthyroidism and roughly 17 progressor patients.

This chain is built from TRBV2 and TRBJ2-1; too little of a D gene remains to name it. This specimen was peripheral blood mononuclear cells (PBMCs), taken at new diagnosis, from a patient treated with antithyroid drugs. This sequence originates from a woman younger than 45 with Graves disease. Donor details come from another sample of the same person, matched by shared clones. CDR3 loop: CASRPDAYEQFF. The nucleotide sequence reads as follows: TGTGCCAGCAGACCGGACGCGTATGAGCAGTTCTTC.